The following is a TCR beta chain sequence with its context. The antigen remains unidentified. This specimen comes from a study of cytomegalovirus exposure and HLA in healthy donors. Study-level points and caveats: There were a few CMV-associated chains whose specificity for CMV antigens was confirmed in vitro.

Data came from immunoSEQ multiplex PCR; TCRdb stores just in-frame clones and leaves some out. Among 90,000 or so clones listed, 85% were seen once. This TCR was sampled from a man aged 18 to 30 in good health and CMV-seropositive. The sequenced material came from PBMCs.

CDR3 sequence (DNA): TGTGCCAGCAAAGGGACTAGCGGGAGACGGATTGAGCAGTTCTTC. Translated, it gives CASKGTSGRRIEQFF. V usage is TRBV28 and J usage is TRBJ2-1, with 14 nucleotides matching TRBD2. The V and J ends lost 7 bases and 9 bases, in that order; junction bases with no gene match: 8. Germline V gene lookup returns CDR1 MDHEN and CDR2 SYDVKM. CDR3 length equals 15 residues.